These 27 T cell receptor beta chains were all obtained from the same sample, sequenced in a study of T cell repertoires in cytomegalovirus infection. TCRdb processed the reads anew with MiXCR; each CDR3 protein has one entry. The repertoire holds a few hundred thousand distinct CDR3 sequences, with roughly 42% as singletons. Which antigens these TCRs recognize remains unknown. The sample here was cultured PBMCs, taken from culture after CMV antigen stimulation. All receptors derive from a human donor in good health (CMV status not recorded). Some clones in this sample may be carry-over from other donors' samples.

The chain uses TRBV30 and TRBJ2-1; D ambiguous. Trimming stripped 2 bases from V and 8 bases from J, with 13 bases between. Germline V CDR1 and CDR2: GTSNPN, SVGIG (reference sequence). This CDR3 is 13 amino acids long. The CDR3 DNA sequence: TGTGCCTGGAGTTTCACTGGGAAACATGAGCAGTTCTTC. The encoded protein is CAWSFTGKHEQFF.

In its sample, this clonotype was seen a few times. The genes are TRBV7-9 and TRBJ1-4; D gene uncertain. The V end was cut by 7 bases, the J end by 0 bases, with 12 bases between. CDR3 size: 15 residues. Germline values: CDR1 SEHNR, CDR2 FQNEAQ (reference sequence). In nucleotides, the CDR3 is TGTGCCAGCAACACCAACAGTCCAACTAATGAAAAACTGTTTTTT. This gives the protein CASNTNSPTNEKLFF.

The chain employs TRBV12-3 or TRBV12-4 and TRBJ2-7; D ambiguous. The CDR3 has 12 amino acids. The V end was cut by 2 bases, the J end by 6 bases, with 8 bases between. The CDR3 loop reads CASSLRPSEQYF. The CDR3 bases are TGTGCCAGCAGTTTACGCCCTAGCGAGCAGTACTTC.

This clonotype has only a few counts. The chain couples TRBV5-4 to TRBJ2-2; 12 nucleotides match TRBD1. The V gene end was trimmed by 1 base and the J gene end by 2 bases; junction bases not matched to a gene: 6. The germline gives CDR1 SGHNT, CDR2 YYREEE (reference sequence). The CDR3 covers 18 residues. The CDR3 DNA follows: TGTGCCAGCAGCTTGCCGGGACAGGGGGCCCATAACACCGGGGAGCTGTTTTTT. Translated: CASSLPGQGAHNTGELFF.

This clonotype was recorded a few times. J is TRBJ1-2 and V is TRBV28; 7 bases map to TRBD1. In germline, CDR1 is MDHEN, CDR2 SYDVKM. This CDR3 comprises 15 residues. With 4 bases clipped from V and 6 bases from J, the junction kept 11 bases outside the gene matches. The CDR3 loop is CASSSKGTVFHGYTF. The CDR3 bases are TGTGCCAGCAGTTCCAAGGGGACAGTATTCCATGGCTACACCTTC.

This clonotype showed up just a few times. The J gene is TRBJ1-1, the V gene TRBV12-3 or TRBV12-4, with D unclear. V dropped 5 bases and J dropped 4 bases, with 11 bases sitting between them. There are 13 residues in the CDR3. CDR3: CASSVREGTEAFF. In DNA form, the CDR3 reads TGTGCCAGCAGTGTGAGGGAGGGCACTGAAGCTTTCTTT.

The sample holds many counts of this clonotype. The V gene is TRBV7-2, the J gene TRBJ1-5, with D uncertain. Per germline, CDR1 SGHTA and CDR2 FQGNSA. The CDR3 spans 15 residues. The V end was cut by 2 bases, the J end by 1 base, with 9 bases between. The CDR3: CASSLRTGSNQPQHF. CDR3 sequence (DNA): TGTGCCAGCAGCTTACGGACGGGGAGCAATCAGCCCCAGCATTTT.

This clonotype was observed a few times. This sequence joins TRBV9 and TRBJ2-3; D ambiguous. This CDR3 contains 13 residues. The germline V gene has CDR1 SGDLS and CDR2 YYNGEE. Trimming removed 0 bases at V and 2 bases at J, with 4 bases between. The DNA of the CDR3 is TGTGCCAGCAGCGTAGCTACCACAGATACGCAGTATTTT. It translates to CASSVATTDTQYF.

The V and J genes are TRBV4-1 and TRBJ1-6; D is possibly TRBD1 (6 bases). Germline CDR1 and CDR2: MGHRA and YSYEKL. The CDR3 runs to 16 residues. The V end was cut by 1 base, the J end by 7 bases, with 14 bases between. CDR3 coding DNA: TGCGCCAGCAGCCAAGTCGGACAGCGGCGGAATTCACCCCTCCACTTT. This codes for CASSQVGQRRNSPLHF.

This clonotype was seen more than once but under ten times. This rearrangement joins TRBV6-6 to TRBJ1-5, with D unresolved. The germline V gene has CDR1 MNHNY and CDR2 SVGAGI (reference sequence). The CDR3 contains 13 residues. V was cut by 10 bases and J by 4 bases, with 14 bases left in between. The CDR3 sequence is CAIALFFNQPQHF. The DNA of the CDR3 is TGTGCCATCGCCCTTTTTTTTAATCAGCCCCAGCATTTT.

This clonotype is a singleton in its sample. This chain links TRBV12-5 with TRBJ2-1; D gene ambiguous. CDR1 and CDR2 (germline): LGHNT, FRNRAP. V lost 4 bases to trimming and J lost 5 bases, with 6 bases between them. CDR3 size: 12 residues. CDR3 in DNA: TGTGCTAGTGGTTACGAGGACAATGAGCAGTTCTTC. It encodes CASGYEDNEQFF.

This rearrangement joins TRBV20-1 to TRBJ1-2; no definite D call. Germline V lookup: CDR1 DFQATT, CDR2 SNEGSKA (reference sequence). This CDR3 comprises 12 residues. Between the trimmed V and J ends, which lost 4 bases and 1 base, there was a span of 7 bases. CDR3: CSATRYNYGYTF. The CDR3 bases are TGCAGTGCTACGCGTTATAACTATGGCTACACCTTC.

This clonotype was seen a few times. The V call is TRBV11-2, the J call TRBJ1-4; D is undetermined. Germline V gene sequence: CDR1 SGHAT, CDR2 FQNNGV. The germline V and J ends were trimmed by 8 bases and 4 bases, with 11 bases remaining between them. CDR3 length: 13 amino acids. In DNA form, the CDR3 reads TGTGCCAGCGGCAGCCAGGTTAATGAAAAACTGTTTTTT. Translated, it gives CASGSQVNEKLFF. Full variable domain (missing parts from reference TRBV11-2 and TRBJ1-4): EAGVAQSPRYKIIEKRQSVAFWCNPISGHATLYWYQQILGQGPKLLIQFQNNGVVDDSQLPKDRFSAERLKGVDSTLKIQPAKLEDSAVYLCASGSQVNEKLFFGSGTQLSVL.

The chain uses TRBV4-1 and TRBJ2-2; 8 bases are shared with TRBD2. In germline, CDR1 is MGHRA, CDR2 YSYEKL. The CDR3 spans 15 residues. V shed 1 base, J shed 5 bases, and the junction held 3 bases outside the gene matches. The CDR3 DNA is TGCGCCAGCAGCCAAGGACTAGCGAGGACCGGGGAGCTGTTTTTT. Protein sequence: CASSQGLARTGELFF.

The V and J genes are TRBV12-3 or TRBV12-4 and TRBJ1-1; tentative D call: TRBD1 (5 bases). V lost 10 bases and J lost 0, with 9 bases in between. The CDR3 totals 12 residues. CDR3 coding DNA: TGTGCCACCGGGACTCTGAACACTGAAGCTTTCTTT. As protein: CATGTLNTEAFF.

V and J are TRBV2 and TRBJ2-3; a possible D gene is TRBD2 (7 bases). CDR1 is SNHLY and CDR2 is FYNNEI in the germline V gene. The CDR3 is 15 amino acids. Trimming took off 4 bases at V and 3 bases at J, with 14 bases between the two ends. The CDR3 loop reads CASSALRGLTDTQYF. For the CDR3, the DNA is TGTGCCAGCAGTGCTTTGCGGGGGCTTACAGATACGCAGTATTTT.

This clonotype appeared a few times. V is TRBV7-9 and J is TRBJ2-1; 8 bases map to TRBD2. The CDR3 sequence is 18 residues long. Unmatched junction bases numbered 15, after V lost 4 bases and J lost 4 bases. The germline V gene encodes CDR1 SEHNR and CDR2 FQNEAQ (reference sequence). The CDR3 coding sequence is TGTGCCAGCAGCTCAAACAGGGCGGGGGGAGGGCAGTACAATGAGCAGTTCTTC. Amino acids: CASSSNRAGGGQYNEQFF.

The rearrangement uses TRBV12-3 or TRBV12-4 and TRBJ2-3, with 8 bases that match TRBD2. Trimming cost V 3 bases and J 0 bases; bases outside gene matches: 8. The CDR3 sequence is 17 residues long. The CDR3 loop is CASSFQRGPSSTDTQYF. For the CDR3, the DNA is TGTGCCAGCAGTTTTCAGCGGGGGCCGTCGAGCACAGATACGCAGTATTTT.

This rearrangement joins TRBV7-6 to TRBJ2-2; D is unclear. The CDR3 is 12 amino acids. Trimming shortened V by 8 bases and J by 6 bases, and 10 bases separated the two germline ends. From germline, CDR1 is SGHVS and CDR2 FNYEAQ. The CDR3 sequence: CASGPQSGELFF. CDR3 nucleotide sequence: TGTGCCAGCGGACCCCAGTCCGGGGAGCTGTTTTTT.

The V call is TRBV6-1, the J call TRBJ2-7; D ambiguous. The ends were cut back, 1 base at V and 1 base at J, with 17 bases in the middle. The CDR3 extends over 17 amino acids. CDR1 and CDR2 (germline): MNHNS, SASEGT. CDR3 sequence: CASSEDFRRLPSYEQYF. The CDR3 region has the DNA TGTGCCAGCAGTGAAGATTTCCGGCGACTCCCATCCTACGAGCAGTACTTC.

This chain links TRBV7-6 with TRBJ2-1, with 7 bases identical to TRBD2. Germline lookup yields CDR1 SGHVS and CDR2 FNYEAQ. The CDR3 length is 14 residues. Trimming at V came to 5 bases and at J to 2 bases, leaving 3 bases not matched to a gene. The CDR3 sequence is CASSARGAYNEQFF. The CDR3 DNA is TGTGCCAGCAGCGCACGGGGGGCCTACAATGAGCAGTTCTTC.

This clonotype was observed a few times. The chain recombines TRBV27 with TRBJ2-1, with 9 bases that match TRBD2. The V segment lost 3 bases and the J segment 3 bases; nucleotides outside the gene matches: 6. CDR3 length equals 16 residues. The germline CDR1 and CDR2 sequences are MNHEY and SMNVEV (reference sequence). CDR3 coding DNA: TGTGCCAGCAGTTTTTTTGCGGGAGGGCTCTACAATGAGCAGTTCTTC. It yields the protein CASSFFAGGLYNEQFF.

In regard to this clonotype: One end of the junction does not line up with germline, which may come from a read error. The chain couples TRBV27 to TRBJ2-7; 8 bases agree with TRBD1. CDR3 length: 12 amino acids. Germline CDR1 reads MNHEY; CDR2 reads SMNVEV (reference sequence). DNA for the CDR3: TGTGCCAGTCGGGACAGGTCCTACGAGCGGTACTTC. Protein sequence: CASRDRSYERYF.

The chain combines TRBV12-5 with TRBJ2-1; D is unresolved. This CDR3 spans 13 amino acids. CDR1 and CDR2 from the germline V gene are LGHNT and FRNRAP. V lost 1 base and J lost 10, with 11 bases in between. The CDR3 loop reads CASGLEPITEQFF. For the CDR3, the DNA is TGTGCTAGTGGTTTGGAACCCATCACGGAGCAGTTCTTC. Combining the CDR3 with reference TRBV12-5 and TRBJ2-1 gives the whole variable domain DARVTQTPRHKVTEMGQEVTMRCQPILGHNTVFWYRQTMMQGLELLAYFRNRAPLDDSGMPKDRFSAEMPDATLATLKIQPSEPRDSAVYFCASGLEPITEQFFGPGTRLTVL.

The genes are TRBV5-1 and TRBJ2-3; 9 bases agree with TRBD2. V gave up 0 bases and J gave up 3 bases; unmatched junction bases: 8. Germline-derived CDR1 and CDR2 are SGHRS and YFSETQ. CDR3 length: 17 residues. The CDR3 loop reads CASSLASGGLATDTQYF. In DNA form, the CDR3 reads TGCGCCAGCAGCTTGGCCTCCGGAGGACTAGCGACAGATACGCAGTATTTT. Together with reference TRBV5-1 and TRBJ2-3, the CDR3 gives the full variable domain: KAGVTQTPRYLIKTRGQQVTLSCSPISGHRSVSWYQQTPGQGLQFLFEYFSETQRNKGNFPGRFSGRQFSNSRSEMNVSTLELGDSALYLCASSLASGGLATDTQYFGPGTRLTVL.

The rearrangement links TRBV7-6 to TRBJ2-3; 11 bases map to TRBD1. Trimming at V came to 0 bases and at J to 8 bases, leaving 4 bases not matched to a gene. The CDR3 is 15 residues long. Germline assignment: CDR1 SGHVS and CDR2 FNYEAQ. The CDR3 coding sequence is TGTGCCAGCAGCTTAGCGGGGACAGGGGGTCGTACGCAGTATTTT. Translating it yields CASSLAGTGGRTQYF.

The rearrangement links TRBV19 to TRBJ2-7; D gene unclear. The CDR3 is 13 residues long. Germline CDR1 is LNHDA and CDR2 is SQIVND (reference sequence). Deletions cut 3 bases from V and 2 bases from J, with 8 bases between. In DNA, the CDR3 is TGTGCCAGTAGTATCCGGGTCGCCTACGAGCAGTACTTC. This codes for CASSIRVAYEQYF. Based on the CDR3 plus reference TRBV19 and TRBJ2-7, the full variable domain is DGGITQSPKYLFRKEGQNVTLSCEQNLNHDAMYWYRQDPGQGLRLIYYSQIVNDFQKGDIAEGYSVSREKKESFPLTVTSAQKNPTAFYLCASSIRVAYEQYFGPGTRLTVT.